The following is a T cell receptor beta chain sequence with its context. This clone's antigen is unknown. The record has no base qualities; no much larger clone is one base away. DNA from uncultured naive and memory CD4+ T cells underwent immunoSEQ TCR-beta sequencing at deep resolution. As for the authors' bioinformatics: During preprocessing, nonproductive sequences were removed, along with CDR3s that did not begin with C, did not end with F or W, or were shorter than 7 amino acids. Cultured and uncultured naive and memory CD4+ repertoires were searched for previously identified spike- and CEF-reactive CDR3s. After three terminal residues were trimmed from each end, CDR3 homology was quantified as pairwise Levenshtein distance using the stringdist R package. TCRdb obtained this table from immuneACCESS and retained in-frame rearrangements with V and J assigned. These tables miss some clones; where compared with another copy, unresolved V genes account for less than half of the shortfall, and the remainder is unexplained. That table is the source of V, J and clone size, and D and trimming were worked out from the DNA. This sample comprises 50,000 to 70,000 clones, about 90% of them detected only once. The top ten hold around 1.7% of the sample.

The data belong to a study of CD4 T cells in relation to SARS-CoV-2 and coronaviruses (dated by TCRdb to the early 2020s). About the full investigation: Using patient-derived lymphoblastoid cell lines, the shared crossreactive spike epitopes were mapped to their HLA restriction. At the level of individual TCR clonotypes, the study measured memory CD4+ T cell crossreactivity between SARS-CoV-2 spike protein and common cold coronavirus spike proteins. The Adaptive Biotechnologies TCR-sequencing kit was used to sequence samples from three pre-COVID donors and the naive versus memory experiments, while other data came from Illumina-based sequencing. A different TCR-beta assay, based on Illumina, was used to sequence expansion assays from other donors in the study. Points the paper makes about the study in general: The study was constrained by small numbers of patients and of tested TCRs. Since the crossreactivity analysis centred on spike protein, crossreactivity against other viral proteins was not assessed. Because no donor provided both pre-pandemic and post-infection samples, tracing the source of pre-existing responses was limited. In approximately 65% of donors, memory CD4+ clonotypes turned up that crossrecognized SARS-CoV-2 and at least one common cold coronavirus spike. Naive versus memory sequencing indicated that memory recall responses, rather than primary responses primed during culture, are detected by the assay. Significantly weaker SARS-CoV-2-driven expansion was shown by crossreactive clones than by monoreactive clones, consistent with antigenic imprinting.

CDR1 and CDR2, per the germline V gene (reference sequence), are DFQATT and SNEGSKA. The CDR3 spans 14 residues, from the cysteine through the phenylalanine. Here the CDR3 DNA is all that survives: 42 bases in frame from base 1. V gives up 3 bases and J gives up 0 bases, and the segment between their germline ends measures 9 bases. CD4+ T cells from unexposed donors were collected before the COVID-19 pandemic (2011-2018). Naive and memory CD4+ T cells were separated from cryopreserved PBMCs by CD4 enrichment followed by EasySep naive CD4+ T cell enrichment. The leukapheresis product used for the unexposed donors was purchased from a commercial source. Ficoll-Paque PLUS gradient centrifugation was used to isolate PBMCs from leukapheresis product or whole blood. PBMCs were either used fresh in the expansion assay or cryopreserved at -140 degrees C. The QIAamp Micro DNA Kit was used to extract genomic DNA from the CD4+ T cells.

The V gene is TRBV20-1 and the J gene is TRBJ1-3, with no reliable assignment of the D segment. The source is a human donor in good health. Sequenced sample: memory CD4+ T cells from PBMCs. The sample's cell subset or site label, in plain terms: memory (non-naive) CD4+ T cells. The CDR3 here reads CSASVDFSGNTIYF. The sequenced DNA: TGCAGTGCTAGTGTTGACTTCTCTGGAAACACCATATATTTT.